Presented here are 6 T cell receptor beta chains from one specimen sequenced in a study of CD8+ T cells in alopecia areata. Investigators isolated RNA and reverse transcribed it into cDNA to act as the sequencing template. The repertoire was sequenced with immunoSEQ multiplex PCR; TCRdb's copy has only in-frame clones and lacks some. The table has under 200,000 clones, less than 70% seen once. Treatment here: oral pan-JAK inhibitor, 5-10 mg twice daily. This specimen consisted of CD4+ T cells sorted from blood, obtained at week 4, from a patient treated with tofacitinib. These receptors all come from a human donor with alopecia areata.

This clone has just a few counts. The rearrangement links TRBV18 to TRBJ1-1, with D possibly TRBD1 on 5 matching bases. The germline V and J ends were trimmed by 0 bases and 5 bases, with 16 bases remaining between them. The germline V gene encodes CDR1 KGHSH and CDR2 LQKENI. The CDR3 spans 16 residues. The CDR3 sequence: CASSPPRAGPGTEAFF. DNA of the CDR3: TGTGCCAGCTCACCACCCAGGGCAGGGCCGGGTACTGAAGCTTTCTTT.

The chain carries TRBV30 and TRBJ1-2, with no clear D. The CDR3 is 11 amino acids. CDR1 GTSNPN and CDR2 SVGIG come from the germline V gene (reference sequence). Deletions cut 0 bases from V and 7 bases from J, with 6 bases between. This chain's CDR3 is CAWSVGPGYTF. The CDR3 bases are TGTGCCTGGAGTGTGGGTCCTGGCTACACCTTC.

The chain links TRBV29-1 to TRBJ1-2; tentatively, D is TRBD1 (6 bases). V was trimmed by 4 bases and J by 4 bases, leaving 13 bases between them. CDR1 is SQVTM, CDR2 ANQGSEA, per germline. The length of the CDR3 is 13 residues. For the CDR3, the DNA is TGCAGCGTTGTTGAGCAGGGGACCTATGGCTACACCTTC. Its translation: CSVVEQGTYGYTF.

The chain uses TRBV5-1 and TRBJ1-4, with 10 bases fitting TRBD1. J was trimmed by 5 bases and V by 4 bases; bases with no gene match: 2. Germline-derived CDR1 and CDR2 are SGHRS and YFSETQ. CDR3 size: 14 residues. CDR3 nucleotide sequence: TGCGCCAGCAGCCCGGGACAGGGGAATGAAAAACTGTTTTTT. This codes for CASSPGQGNEKLFF.

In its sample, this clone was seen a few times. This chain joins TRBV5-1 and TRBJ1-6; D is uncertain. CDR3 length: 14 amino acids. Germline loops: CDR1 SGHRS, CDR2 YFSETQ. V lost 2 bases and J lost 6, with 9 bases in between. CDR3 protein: CASSFGYGNSPLHF. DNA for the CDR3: TGCGCCAGCAGCTTCGGGTACGGTAATTCACCCCTCCACTTT.

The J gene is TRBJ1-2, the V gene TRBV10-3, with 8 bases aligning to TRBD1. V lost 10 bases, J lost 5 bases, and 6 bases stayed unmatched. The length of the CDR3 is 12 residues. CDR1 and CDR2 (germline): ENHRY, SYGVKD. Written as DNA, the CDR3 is TGTGCCACCTGGGGACAGGTTTATGGCTACACCTTC. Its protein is CATWGQVYGYTF.